This T cell receptor (beta chain) was captured in a study of T cell responses to AZD1222 COVID-19 vaccine. Overall study findings and caveats: Donors, mostly white British, included more females; clonal diversity was possibly underestimated.

Analyses pooled second doses at about 4 or about 12 weeks. The data were produced by immunoSEQ multiplex PCR, yet TCRdb's version contains in-frame clones alone and is incomplete. This table has around 150,000 clones, approximately 90% appearing once. In regard to this clone: What it recognizes is unknown.

The starting material was peripheral blood, obtained 28 days after the second AZD1222 dose. The TCR was taken from an adult who received the AZD1222 COVID-19 vaccine.

CDR3 in DNA: TGTGCCAGCAGGCGTCCGGGACTAGGGGTCGAGCAGTACTTC. This translates into CASRRPGLGVEQYF. The V call is TRBV6-5, the J call TRBJ2-7; 8 bases are shared with TRBD2. This CDR3 is built from 14 residues. J was trimmed by 6 bases and V by 6 bases; bases with no gene match: 10. Germline-derived CDR1 and CDR2 are MNHEY and SVGAGI.